These 31 T cell receptor beta chains share one sample of origin, sequenced in a study of blood T cell repertoires in COVID-19. TCRdb keeps only in-frame clones here, not all; method: immunoSEQ multiplex PCR. The profile shows around 150,000 clones, 85% of them singletons. Sequencing was done on a sample of peripheral blood. The source of these receptors is a human donor with acute or convalescent COVID-19. The donor label of this sample is uncertain.

The chain joins TRBV19 to TRBJ2-6, with 7 bases fitting TRBD1. The CDR3 is 17 residues long. The V gene's germline CDR1 is LNHDA and CDR2 SQIVND (reference sequence). Trimming at V came to 2 bases and at J to 2 bases, leaving 6 bases not matched to a gene. The CDR3 spells CASSIPRTGTGANVLTF. DNA for the CDR3: TGTGCCAGTAGTATACCCCGGACAGGAACTGGGGCCAACGTCCTGACTTTC. Full variable domain (rest looked up from reference TRBV19 and TRBJ2-6): DGGITQSPKYLFRKEGQNVTLSCEQNLNHDAMYWYRQDPGQGLRLIYYSQIVNDFQKGDIAEGYSVSREKKESFPLTVTSAQKNPTAFYLCASSIPRTGTGANVLTFGAGSRLTVL.

CDR3 nucleotides: TGTGCCAGCAGGGGGACAGGGGCCTCCTACGAGCAGTACTTC. The encoded protein is CASRGTGASYEQYF. The V and J genes are TRBV28 and TRBJ2-7, with TRBD1 identical over 10 bases. The germline gives CDR1 MDHEN, CDR2 SYDVKM. V shed 6 bases, J shed 0 bases, and the junction held 2 bases outside the gene matches. This CDR3 is 14 amino acids long.

The gene calls are TRBV12-5 and TRBJ2-5; D is unclear. Between the trimmed V and J ends, which lost 3 bases and 5 bases, there was a span of 7 bases. In germline, CDR1 is LGHNT, CDR2 FRNRAP. The CDR3 is 12 amino acids. In nucleotides, the CDR3 is TGTGCTAGTGGTTTCTCTGTCGAGACCCAGTACTTC. Translating gives CASGFSVETQYF.

This clone was found once. The rearrangement joins TRBV19 to TRBJ2-4, with D possibly TRBD1 on 5 matching bases. This CDR3 region has 16 residues. Germline V gene sequence: CDR1 LNHDA, CDR2 SQIVND (reference sequence). V dropped 4 bases and J dropped 3 bases, with 16 bases sitting between them. This CDR3 is CASSRVAQAGKNIQYF. CDR3 nucleotides: TGTGCCAGTAGTAGAGTAGCACAGGCAGGCAAAAACATTCAGTACTTC. Drawing the rest from reference TRBV19 and TRBJ2-4, the complete variable domain is DGGITQSPKYLFRKEGQNVTLSCEQNLNHDAMYWYRQDPGQGLRLIYYSQIVNDFQKGDIAEGYSVSREKKESFPLTVTSAQKNPTAFYLCASSRVAQAGKNIQYFGAGTRLSVL.

The V and J genes are TRBV7-3 and TRBJ1-4, with a possible D match to TRBD1 (6 bases). The CDR3 extends over 15 amino acids. Germline loops: CDR1 SGHTA, CDR2 FQGTGA. Trimming removed 0 bases from V and 3 bases from J, with 8 bases in between. The CDR3 DNA reads as TGTGCCAGCAGCTTAACAGGGGGAGCTAATGAAAAACTGTTTTTT. Amino acids: CASSLTGGANEKLFF.

This clone was picked up a small number of times. V is TRBV27 and J is TRBJ1-1; D is undetermined. CDR1 and CDR2 (germline): MNHEY, SMNVEV (reference sequence). The CDR3 contains 13 residues. Trimming took off 3 bases at V and 5 bases at J, with 10 bases between the two ends. The CDR3 loop is CASSFQVQTEAFF. The CDR3, as DNA: TGTGCCAGCAGTTTTCAGGTTCAGACTGAAGCTTTCTTT.

V and J are TRBV5-1 and TRBJ1-6, with TRBD1 identical over 9 bases. V lost 0 bases to trimming and J lost 6 bases; unmatched junction nucleotides: 7. Germline-derived CDR1 and CDR2 are SGHRS and YFSETQ. The CDR3 consists of 17 residues. CDR3 DNA sequence: TGCGCCAGCAGCTTGGCCCCCGGGACAGGGAGTAATTCACCCCTCCACTTT. Amino acids: CASSLAPGTGSNSPLHF.

The chain recombines TRBV18 with TRBJ2-3; D is possibly TRBD2 (5 bases). Trimming removed 3 bases from V and 6 bases from J, with 13 bases in between. The CDR3 is 14 residues long. In germline, CDR1 is KGHSH, CDR2 LQKENI. In DNA form, the CDR3 reads TGTGCCAGCTCACCGGTATACGGGGAGGATACGCAGTATTTT. Protein sequence: CASSPVYGEDTQYF.

The rearrangement uses TRBV11-2 and TRBJ2-7; no reliable D call. Per the germline V gene, CDR1 is SGHAT and CDR2 is FQNNGV. Trimming took 4 bases from V and 11 from J, leaving 21 bases between them. The CDR3 sequence is 14 residues long. The CDR3 DNA reads as TGTGCCAGCAGCTCCCCTTTGACATATGGCGCGAAGTACTTC. Encoded protein: CASSSPLTYGAKYF.

The rearrangement joins TRBV4-3 to TRBJ2-6; D remains unclear. Germline values: CDR1 LGHNA, CDR2 YSLEER. V lost 0 bases and J lost 4, with 7 bases in between. The CDR3 loop spans 15 amino acids. The CDR3 region is CASSQDSSGANVLTF. The CDR3 nucleotides read TGCGCCAGCAGCCAAGACAGTTCCGGGGCCAACGTCCTGACTTTC.

This sequence joins TRBV9 and TRBJ1-3; 8 bases map to TRBD1. Trimming cost V 3 bases and J 1 base; bases outside gene matches: 3. The CDR3 covers 15 residues. CDR1 SGDLS and CDR2 YYNGEE come from the germline V gene. The CDR3 bases are TGTGCCAGCAGCGGGGACAGGTATTCTGGAAACACCATATATTTT. Encoded protein: CASSGDRYSGNTIYF.

The chain employs TRBV6-4 and TRBJ1-1, with unresolved D. V was trimmed by 6 bases and J by 1 base, leaving 18 bases between them. Per germline, CDR1 MRHNA and CDR2 SNTAGT. CDR3 length: 16 residues. As DNA, the CDR3 is TGTGCCAGCAGCTCGTCTGTGGGCGCGGGGAACACTGAAGCTTTCTTT. Protein sequence: CASSSSVGAGNTEAFF.

CDR3 protein: CASSQQTGVLGYTF. Here the CDR3 DNA reads TGCGCCAGCAGCCAACAGACAGGGGTACTCGGCTACACCTTC. J is TRBJ1-2 and V is TRBV4-3; the match to TRBD1 covers 8 bases. CDR3 length: 14 amino acids. In germline, CDR1 is LGHNA, CDR2 YSLEER. V lost 2 bases to trimming and J lost 8 bases; unmatched junction nucleotides: 7.

The rearrangement joins TRBV11-2 to TRBJ1-5, with 7 positions matching TRBD1. J lost 9 bases, V lost 5 bases, and 13 bases had no gene match. Germline CDR1 reads SGHAT; CDR2 reads FQNNGV. This CDR3 spans 15 amino acids. The CDR3 DNA reads TGTGCCAGCAGCCCGAACCGGGACAGCAAATGGCCCCAGCATTTT. This codes for CASSPNRDSKWPQHF.

V is TRBV2 and J is TRBJ1-1, with 8 positions matching TRBD1. V was clipped by 6 bases and J by 5 bases; unmatched bases: 5. Germline CDR1 is SNHLY and CDR2 is FYNNEI. The CDR3 is 13 residues long. CDR3 nucleotides: TGTGCCAGCAGGGACAGGGCGGGGACTGAAGCTTTCTTT. Its translation: CASRDRAGTEAFF.

This chain connects TRBV9 to TRBJ1-5; tentative D call: TRBD1 (6 bases). V lost 0 bases, J lost 5 bases, and 12 bases lay in between. Germline V gene lookup returns CDR1 SGDLS and CDR2 YYNGEE. The CDR3 contains 15 residues. Here the CDR3 DNA reads TGTGCCAGCAGCGTAGGGGGGCAGACCGATCAGCCCCAGCATTTT. Translated: CASSVGGQTDQPQHF.

This chain connects TRBV2 to TRBJ2-1, with a possible D match to TRBD1 (6 bases). In germline, CDR1 is SNHLY, CDR2 FYNNEI. V gave up 7 bases and J gave up 9 bases, with 19 bases separating them. The CDR3 sequence is 14 residues long. CDR3: CASNSQGIRGEQFF. Written as DNA, the CDR3 is TGTGCCAGCAACTCACAGGGCATCCGGGGTGAGCAGTTCTTC.

The rearrangement links TRBV5-1 to TRBJ1-1, with D possibly being TRBD1 (5 bases). This CDR3 is built from 13 residues. V lost 2 bases and J 1 base, leaving 6 bases between the germline ends. Germline V gives CDR1 SGHRS, CDR2 YFSETQ. CDR3 loop: CASSFQGNTEAFF. The DNA for the CDR3 is TGCGCCAGCAGCTTCCAGGGGAACACTGAAGCTTTCTTT.

The chain uses TRBV6-5 and TRBJ1-2; weak D call: TRBD1 (6 bases). V shed 8 bases and J shed 8 bases, with 18 bases lying between them. Germline V CDR1 and CDR2: MNHEY, SVGAGI. CDR3 length equals 13 residues. CDR3 in amino acids: CASRTAPNRGYTF. CDR3 sequence (DNA): TGTGCCAGCCGGACAGCCCCTAATAGGGGCTACACCTTC.

J is TRBJ1-2 and V is TRBV11-3, with a weak D call TRBD1 (5 bases). CDR1 is SGHNT and CDR2 is YENEEA in the germline V gene. The CDR3 sequence is 17 residues long. Trimming pared 4 bases from V and 6 bases from J, leaving 24 bases between. The CDR3 sequence: CASSSQSRATTSNGYTF. CDR3 nucleotide sequence: TGTGCCAGCAGCTCGCAAAGCAGGGCCACAACCTCTAATGGCTACACCTTC.

This clone has only one observation. The rearrangement uses TRBV19 and TRBJ2-4; TRBD1 agrees at 7 bases. Trimming took 5 bases from V and 13 from J; bases not matched to a gene: 8. The CDR3 extends over 12 amino acids. Germline V gene lookup returns CDR1 LNHDA and CDR2 SQIVND (reference sequence). CDR3 region: CASSPRDSPQYF. CDR3 sequence (DNA): TGTGCCAGTAGTCCCAGGGACAGCCCACAGTACTTC.

This clone occurred once. The V call is TRBV7-9, the J call TRBJ1-4; 8 bases are shared with TRBD1. The CDR3 loop spans 15 amino acids. In germline, CDR1 is SEHNR, CDR2 FQNEAQ (reference sequence). J was trimmed by 8 bases and V by 5 bases; bases with no gene match: 10. The CDR3 spells CASSPQTGVGEKLFF. The CDR3 nucleotides read TGTGCCAGCAGCCCCCAGACAGGGGTGGGGGAAAAACTGTTTTTT. Full variable domain (remainder filled in from reference TRBV7-9 and TRBJ1-4): DTGVSQNPRHKITKRGQNVTFRCDPISEHNRLYWYRQTLGQGPEFLTYFQNEAQLEKSRLLSDRFSAERPKGSFSTLEIQRTEQGDSAMYLCASSPQTGVGEKLFFGSGTQLSVL.

This sequence joins TRBV5-6 and TRBJ2-5, with TRBD2 matching over 12 bases. CDR1 is SGHDT and CDR2 is YYEEEE in the germline V gene. Unmatched junction bases numbered 8, after V lost 2 bases and J lost 9 bases. The CDR3 covers 15 residues. The DNA for the CDR3 is TGTGCCAGCAGCTTCCGGACTAGCGGGGAAAGGCCCCAGTACTTC. This sequence encodes CASSFRTSGERPQYF.

This clone was counted between two and nine times. This sequence joins TRBV19 and TRBJ1-4, with TRBD1 matching 9 bases. The CDR3 runs to 15 residues. V shed 7 bases, J shed 7 bases, and the junction held 10 bases outside the gene matches. CDR1 is LNHDA and CDR2 is SQIVND in the germline V gene (reference sequence). CDR3 nucleotides: TGTGCCAGTATTTCGCCGGGACAGGGAGGTGAAAAACTGTTTTTT. Its protein is CASISPGQGGEKLFF.

The chain employs TRBV5-4 and TRBJ1-2, with TRBD1 as a possible D gene (5 bases). Trimming took 4 bases from V and 4 from J, leaving 14 bases between them. There are 14 residues in the CDR3. CDR1 is SGHNT and CDR2 is YYREEE in the germline V gene (reference sequence). The CDR3 sequence is CASSGGDGFYGYTF. CDR3 in DNA: TGTGCCAGCAGCGGGGGGGACGGCTTCTATGGCTACACCTTC.

The gene calls are TRBV10-1 and TRBJ2-1; perhaps TRBD1 as D (6 bases). The CDR3 extends over 16 amino acids. V lost 6 bases and J lost 4, with 19 bases in between. CDR1 is WNHNN, CDR2 SYGVQD, per germline (reference sequence). The DNA of the CDR3 is TGCGCCAGCAGCGCCTTTGGACAGTCCCCTTACAATGAGCAGTTCTTC. Its protein product is CASSAFGQSPYNEQFF.

The genes are TRBV7-9 and TRBJ1-2; TRBD1 is a possible D gene (5 bases). Trimming pared 4 bases from V and 4 bases from J, leaving 16 bases between. CDR1 is SEHNR, CDR2 FQNEAQ, per germline (reference sequence). The CDR3 has 15 amino acids. This CDR3 reads CASSSDRKPTYGYTF. Here the CDR3 DNA reads TGTGCCAGCAGCTCAGACAGAAAACCAACCTATGGCTACACCTTC. The whole variable domain, remainder taken from reference TRBV7-9 and TRBJ1-2, is DTGVSQNPRHKITKRGQNVTFRCDPISEHNRLYWYRQTLGQGPEFLTYFQNEAQLEKSRLLSDRFSAERPKGSFSTLEIQRTEQGDSAMYLCASSSDRKPTYGYTFGSGTRLTVV.

This chain's CDR3 is CASSPIPTAYNEQFF. The CDR3 bases are TGCGCCAGCAGCCCCATCCCAACAGCTTACAATGAGCAGTTCTTC. V and J are TRBV5-1 and TRBJ2-1, with D unresolved. Germline V gives CDR1 SGHRS, CDR2 YFSETQ. The V end lost 4 bases, the J end lost 4 bases, and 15 bases lay between the germline ends. The length of the CDR3 is 15 residues.

The rearrangement uses TRBV19 and TRBJ1-2; the D gene is possibly TRBD1 (6 bases). Germline CDR1 and CDR2: LNHDA and SQIVND (reference sequence). V lost 6 bases and J 4 bases, leaving 24 bases between the germline ends. This CDR3 comprises 17 residues. The CDR3 here is CASRESHRVDRSYGYTF. The CDR3 DNA reads as TGTGCCAGTAGGGAGAGCCACCGTGTCGACAGGTCCTATGGCTACACCTTC.

This clone appeared a few times. The rearrangement links TRBV15 to TRBJ1-4; 7 bases align to TRBD1. This CDR3 spans 15 amino acids. V dropped 0 bases and J dropped 9; count of bases not matched to a gene: 7. Germline values: CDR1 LNHNV, CDR2 YYDKDF (reference sequence). CDR3 nucleotide sequence: TGTGCCACCAGCAGAGACCGGGACAGCACTCAAAAACTGTTTTTT. It translates to CATSRDRDSTQKLFF.

In this sample, this clone turned up once. V and J are TRBV10-1 and TRBJ2-1; 7 bases are a match to TRBD2. Unmatched junction bases numbered 11, after V lost 5 bases and J lost 7 bases. The germline gives CDR1 WNHNN, CDR2 SYGVQD (reference sequence). This CDR3 is built from 15 residues. Here the CDR3 DNA reads TGCGCCAGCAGTCTAAGCGGGACCCGCCTTAATGAGCAGTTCTTC. It encodes CASSLSGTRLNEQFF.